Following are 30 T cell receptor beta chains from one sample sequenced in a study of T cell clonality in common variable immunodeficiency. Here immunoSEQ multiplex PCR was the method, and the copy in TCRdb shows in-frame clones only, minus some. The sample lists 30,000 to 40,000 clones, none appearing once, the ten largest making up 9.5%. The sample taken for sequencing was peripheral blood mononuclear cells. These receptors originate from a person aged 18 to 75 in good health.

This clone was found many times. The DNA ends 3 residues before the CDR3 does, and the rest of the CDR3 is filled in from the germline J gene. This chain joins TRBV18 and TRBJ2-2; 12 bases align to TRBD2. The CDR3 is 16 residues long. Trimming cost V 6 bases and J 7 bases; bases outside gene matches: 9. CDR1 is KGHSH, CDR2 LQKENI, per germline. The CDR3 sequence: CASSPTSGRKDGELFF. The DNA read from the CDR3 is TGTGCCAGCTCCCCTACTAGCGGGAGGAAGGACGGGGAG.

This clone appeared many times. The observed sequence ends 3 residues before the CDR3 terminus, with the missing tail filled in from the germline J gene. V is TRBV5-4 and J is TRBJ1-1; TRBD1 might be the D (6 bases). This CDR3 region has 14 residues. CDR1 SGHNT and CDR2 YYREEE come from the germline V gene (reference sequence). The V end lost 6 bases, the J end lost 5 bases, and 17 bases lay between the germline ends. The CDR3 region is CASNPGGAGTEAFF. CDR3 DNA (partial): TGTGCCAGCAACCCTGGGGGGGCGGGGACTGAA.

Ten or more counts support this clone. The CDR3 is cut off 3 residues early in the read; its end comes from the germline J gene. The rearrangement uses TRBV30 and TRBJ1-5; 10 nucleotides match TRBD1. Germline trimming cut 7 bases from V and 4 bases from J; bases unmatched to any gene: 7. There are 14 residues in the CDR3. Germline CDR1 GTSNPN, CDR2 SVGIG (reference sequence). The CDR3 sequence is CASQTGGGNQPQHF. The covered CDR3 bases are TGTGCCTCGCAGACAGGGGGCGGGAATCAGCCC. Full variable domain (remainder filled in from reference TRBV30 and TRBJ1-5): SQTIHQWPATLVQPVGSPLSLECTVEGTSNPNLYWYRQAAGRGLQLLFYSVGIGQISSEVPQNLSASRPQDRQFILSSKKLLLSDSGFYLCASQTGGGNQPQHFGDGTRLSIL.

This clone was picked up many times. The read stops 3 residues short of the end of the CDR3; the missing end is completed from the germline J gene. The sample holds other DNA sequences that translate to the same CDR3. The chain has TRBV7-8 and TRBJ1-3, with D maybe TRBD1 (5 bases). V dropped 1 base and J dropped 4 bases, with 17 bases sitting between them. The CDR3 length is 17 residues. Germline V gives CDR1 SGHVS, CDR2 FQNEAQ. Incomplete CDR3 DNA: TGTGCCAGCAGCTTAGTATCCTGGGGGGATGCAGGAAACACC. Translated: CASSLVSWGDAGNT. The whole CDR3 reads CASSLVSWGDAGNTIYF. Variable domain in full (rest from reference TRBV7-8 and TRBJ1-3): GAGVSQSPRYKVAKRGQDVALRCDPISGHVSLFWYQQALGQGPEFLTYFQNEAQLDKSGLPSDRFFAERPEGSVSTLKIQRTQQEDSAVYLCASSLVSWGDAGNTIYFGEGSWLTVV.

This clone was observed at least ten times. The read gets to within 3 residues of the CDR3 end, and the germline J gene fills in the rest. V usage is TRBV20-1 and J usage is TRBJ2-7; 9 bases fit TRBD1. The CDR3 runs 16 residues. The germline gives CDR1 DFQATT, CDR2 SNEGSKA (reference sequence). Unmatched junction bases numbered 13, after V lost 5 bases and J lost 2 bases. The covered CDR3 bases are TGCAGTGCTTCCCCTGGGGACAGGGATTACGCCTACGAG. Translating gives CSASPGDRDYAYE. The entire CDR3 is CSASPGDRDYAYEQYF.

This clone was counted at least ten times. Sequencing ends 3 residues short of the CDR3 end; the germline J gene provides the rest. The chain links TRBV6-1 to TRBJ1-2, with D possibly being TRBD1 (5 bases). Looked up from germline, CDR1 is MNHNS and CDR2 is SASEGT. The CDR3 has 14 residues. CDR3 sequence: CASSEPRGVGGYTF. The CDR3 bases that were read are TGTGCCAGCAGTGAACCCCGGGGGGTAGGAGGC.

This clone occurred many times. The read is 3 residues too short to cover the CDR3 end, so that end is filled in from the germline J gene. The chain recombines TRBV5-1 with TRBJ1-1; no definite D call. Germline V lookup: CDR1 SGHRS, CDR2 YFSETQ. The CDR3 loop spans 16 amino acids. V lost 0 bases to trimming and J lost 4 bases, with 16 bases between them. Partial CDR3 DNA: TGCGCCAGCAGCTTGGGTCACTCCTCCTCGGGCACTGAA. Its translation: CASSLGHSSSGTE. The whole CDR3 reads CASSLGHSSSGTEAFF.

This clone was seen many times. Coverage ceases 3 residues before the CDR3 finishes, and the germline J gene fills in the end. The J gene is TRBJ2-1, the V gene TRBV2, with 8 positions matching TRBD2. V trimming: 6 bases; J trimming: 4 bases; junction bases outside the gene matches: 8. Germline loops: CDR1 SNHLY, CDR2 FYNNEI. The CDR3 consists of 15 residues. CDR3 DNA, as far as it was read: TGTGCCAGCAGACTAAATAGCGGGAAGTACAATGAG. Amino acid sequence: CASRLNSGKYNE. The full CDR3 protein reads CASRLNSGKYNEQFF.

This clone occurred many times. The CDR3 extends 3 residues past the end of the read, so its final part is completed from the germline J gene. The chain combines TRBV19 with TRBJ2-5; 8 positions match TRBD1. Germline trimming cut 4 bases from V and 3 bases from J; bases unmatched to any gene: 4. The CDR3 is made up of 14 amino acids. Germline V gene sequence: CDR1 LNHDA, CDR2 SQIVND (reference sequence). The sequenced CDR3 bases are TGTGCCAGTAGTACTTGGGACAGGAAAGAGACC. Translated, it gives CASSTWDRKET. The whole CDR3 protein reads CASSTWDRKETQYF.

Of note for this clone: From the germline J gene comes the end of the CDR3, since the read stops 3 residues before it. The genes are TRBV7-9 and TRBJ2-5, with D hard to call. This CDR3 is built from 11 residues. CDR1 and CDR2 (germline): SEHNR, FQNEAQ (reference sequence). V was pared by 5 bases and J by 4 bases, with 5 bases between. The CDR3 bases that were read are TGTGCCAGCAGCCCCGGAGAGACC. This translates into CASSPGET. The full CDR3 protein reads CASSPGETQYF. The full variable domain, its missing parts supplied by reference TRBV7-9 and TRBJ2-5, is DTGVSQNPRHKITKRGQNVTFRCDPISEHNRLYWYRQTLGQGPEFLTYFQNEAQLEKSRLLSDRFSAERPKGSFSTLEIQRTEQGDSAMYLCASSPGETQYFGPGTRLLVL.

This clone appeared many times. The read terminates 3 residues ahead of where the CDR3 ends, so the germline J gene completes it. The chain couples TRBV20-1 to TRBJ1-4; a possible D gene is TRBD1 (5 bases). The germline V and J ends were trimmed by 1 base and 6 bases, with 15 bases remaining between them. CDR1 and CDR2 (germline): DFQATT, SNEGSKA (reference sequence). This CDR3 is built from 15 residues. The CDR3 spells CSARGQLGEDEKLFF. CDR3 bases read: TGCAGTGCTAGAGGGCAGCTAGGGGAGGATGAAAAA.

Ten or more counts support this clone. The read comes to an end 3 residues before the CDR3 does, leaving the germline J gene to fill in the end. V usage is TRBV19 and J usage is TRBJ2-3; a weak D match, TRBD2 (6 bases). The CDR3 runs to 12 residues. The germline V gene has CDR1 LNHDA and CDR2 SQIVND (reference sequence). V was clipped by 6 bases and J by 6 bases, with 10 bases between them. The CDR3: CASRGGGDTQYF. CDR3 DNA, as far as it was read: TGTGCCAGTAGAGGAGGAGGGGATACG.

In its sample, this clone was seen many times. CDR3 sequence reads: CASGQGANSPLHF. The CDR3 DNA, read in part, is TGTGCCAGTGGACAGGGGGCGAATTCACCC. The chain combines TRBV19 with TRBJ1-6, with 11 positions matching TRBD1. The read ends 3 residues shy of where the CDR3 ends; the end is completed using the germline J gene. This CDR3 is 13 amino acids long. Germline V gene data show CDR1 as LNHDA and CDR2 as SQIVND (reference sequence). After removal of 8 bases from V and 7 bases from J, the junction contained 1 base not matched to a gene.

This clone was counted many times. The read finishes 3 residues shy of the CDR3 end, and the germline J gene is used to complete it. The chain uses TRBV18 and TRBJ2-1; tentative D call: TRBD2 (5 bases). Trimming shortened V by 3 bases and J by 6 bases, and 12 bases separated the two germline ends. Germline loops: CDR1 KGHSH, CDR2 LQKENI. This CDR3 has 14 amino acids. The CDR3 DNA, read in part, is TGTGCCAGCTCACCTCCGAACAGCGGCAATGAG. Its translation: CASSPPNSGNE. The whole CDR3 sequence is CASSPPNSGNEQFF.

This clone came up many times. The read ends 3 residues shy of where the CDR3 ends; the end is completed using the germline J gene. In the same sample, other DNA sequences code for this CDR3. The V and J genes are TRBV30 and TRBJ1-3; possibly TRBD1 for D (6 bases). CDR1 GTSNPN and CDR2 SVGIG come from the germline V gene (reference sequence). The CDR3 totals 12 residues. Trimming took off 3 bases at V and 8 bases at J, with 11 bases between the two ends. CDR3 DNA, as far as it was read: TGTGCCTGGAGCGACAGGATGGACACC. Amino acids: CAWSDRMDT. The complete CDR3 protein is CAWSDRMDTIYF. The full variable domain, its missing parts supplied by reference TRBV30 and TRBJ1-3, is SQTIHQWPATLVQPVGSPLSLECTVEGTSNPNLYWYRQAAGRGLQLLFYSVGIGQISSEVPQNLSASRPQDRQFILSSKKLLLSDSGFYLCAWSDRMDTIYFGEGSWLTVV.

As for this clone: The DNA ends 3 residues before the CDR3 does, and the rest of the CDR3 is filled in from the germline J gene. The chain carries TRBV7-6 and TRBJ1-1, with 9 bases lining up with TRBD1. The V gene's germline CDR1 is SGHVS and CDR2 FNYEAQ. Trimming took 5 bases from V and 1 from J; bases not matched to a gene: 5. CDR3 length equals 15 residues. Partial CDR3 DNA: TGTGCCAGCAGCCCGGGACAGGGAGGGAACACTGAA. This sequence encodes CASSPGQGGNTE. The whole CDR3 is CASSPGQGGNTEAFF.

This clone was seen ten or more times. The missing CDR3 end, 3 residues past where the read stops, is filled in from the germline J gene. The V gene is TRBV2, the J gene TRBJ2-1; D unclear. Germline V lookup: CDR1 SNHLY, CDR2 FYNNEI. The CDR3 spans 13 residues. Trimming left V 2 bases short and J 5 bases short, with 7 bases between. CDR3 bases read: TGTGCCAGCAGTGAACCACTAAACAATGAG. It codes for CASSEPLNNE. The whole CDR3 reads CASSEPLNNEQFF.

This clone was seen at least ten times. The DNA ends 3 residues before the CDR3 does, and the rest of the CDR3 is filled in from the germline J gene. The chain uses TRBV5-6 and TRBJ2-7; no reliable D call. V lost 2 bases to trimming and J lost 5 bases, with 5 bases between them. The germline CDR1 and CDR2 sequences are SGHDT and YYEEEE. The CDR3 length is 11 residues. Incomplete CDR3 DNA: TGTGCCAGCAGCTTCCTCGACGAG. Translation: CASSFLDE. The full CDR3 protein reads CASSFLDEQYF.

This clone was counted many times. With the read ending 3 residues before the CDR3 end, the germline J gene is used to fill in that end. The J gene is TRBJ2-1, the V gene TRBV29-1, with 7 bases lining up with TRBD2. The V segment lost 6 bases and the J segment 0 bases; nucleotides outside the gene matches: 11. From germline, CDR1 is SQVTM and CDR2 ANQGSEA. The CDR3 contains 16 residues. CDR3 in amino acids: CSVAAWVAGSYNEQFF. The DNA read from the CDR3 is TGCAGCGTCGCCGCCTGGGTAGCGGGCTCCTACAATGAG.

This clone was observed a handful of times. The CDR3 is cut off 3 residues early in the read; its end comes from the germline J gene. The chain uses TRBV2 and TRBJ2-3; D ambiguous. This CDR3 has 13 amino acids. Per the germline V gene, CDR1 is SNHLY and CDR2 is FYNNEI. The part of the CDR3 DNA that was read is TGTGCCAGCAGTGAACTCCCCCAAGGTCCG. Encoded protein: CASSELPQGP. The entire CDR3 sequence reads CASSELPQGPQYF.

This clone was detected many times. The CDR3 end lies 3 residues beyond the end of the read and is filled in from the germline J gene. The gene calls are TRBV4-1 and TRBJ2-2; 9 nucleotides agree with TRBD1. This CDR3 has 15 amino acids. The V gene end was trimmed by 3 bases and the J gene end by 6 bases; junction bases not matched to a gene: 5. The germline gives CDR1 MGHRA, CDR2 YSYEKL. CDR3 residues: CASSQAQGAAGELFF. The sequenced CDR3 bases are TGCGCCAGCAGCCAGGCACAGGGGGCGGCCGGGGAG.

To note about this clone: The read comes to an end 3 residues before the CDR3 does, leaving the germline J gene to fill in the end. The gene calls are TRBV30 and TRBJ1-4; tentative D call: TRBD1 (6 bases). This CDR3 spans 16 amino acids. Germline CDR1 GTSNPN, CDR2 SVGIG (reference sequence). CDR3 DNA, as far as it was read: TGTGCCTGGATGGATCCTAAGACAGGTTTTAATTCACCA. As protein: CAWMDPKTGFNSP. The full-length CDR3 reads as CAWMDPKTGFNSPLFF.

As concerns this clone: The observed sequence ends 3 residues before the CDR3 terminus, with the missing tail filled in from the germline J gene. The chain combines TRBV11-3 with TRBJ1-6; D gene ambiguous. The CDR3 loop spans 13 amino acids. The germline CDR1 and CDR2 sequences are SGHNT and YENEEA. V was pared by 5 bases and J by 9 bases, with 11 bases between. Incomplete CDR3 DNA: TGTGCCAGCAGCCGGAGCGGTTTTTCACCC. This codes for CASSRSGFSP. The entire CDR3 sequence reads CASSRSGFSPLHF.

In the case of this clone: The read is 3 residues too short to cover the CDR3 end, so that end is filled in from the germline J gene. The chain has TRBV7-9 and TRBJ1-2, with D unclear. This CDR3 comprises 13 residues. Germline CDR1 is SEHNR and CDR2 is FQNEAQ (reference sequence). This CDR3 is CASSFTSDYDYTF. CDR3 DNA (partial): TGTGCCAGCAGCTTTACGAGCGACTACGAC.

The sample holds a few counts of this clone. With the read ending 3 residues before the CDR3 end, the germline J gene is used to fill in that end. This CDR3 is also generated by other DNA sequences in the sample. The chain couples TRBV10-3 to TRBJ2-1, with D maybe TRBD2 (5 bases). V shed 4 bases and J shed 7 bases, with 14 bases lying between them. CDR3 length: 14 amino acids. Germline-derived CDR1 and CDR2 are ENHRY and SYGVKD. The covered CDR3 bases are TGTGCCATCAGTGGAACTAGTAATGGGAATGAG. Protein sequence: CAISGTSNGNE. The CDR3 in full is CAISGTSNGNEQFF.

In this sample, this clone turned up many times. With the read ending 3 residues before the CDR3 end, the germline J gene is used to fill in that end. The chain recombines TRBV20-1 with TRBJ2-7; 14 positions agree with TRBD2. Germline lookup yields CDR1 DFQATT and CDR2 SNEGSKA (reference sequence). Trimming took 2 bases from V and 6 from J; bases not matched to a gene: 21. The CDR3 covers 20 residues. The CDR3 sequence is CSARSMGPGTSGRGYTEQYF. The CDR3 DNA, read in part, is TGCAGTGCTAGAAGTATGGGGCCCGGGACTAGCGGGAGAGGGTACACCGAG.

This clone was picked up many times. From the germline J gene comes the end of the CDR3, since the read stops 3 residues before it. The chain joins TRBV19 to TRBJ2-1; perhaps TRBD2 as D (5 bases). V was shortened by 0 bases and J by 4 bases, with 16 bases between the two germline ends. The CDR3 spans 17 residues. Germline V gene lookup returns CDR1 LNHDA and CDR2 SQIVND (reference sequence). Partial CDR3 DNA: TGTGCCAGTAGTATAGATAAGAGAGCGGATCTTTACAATGAG. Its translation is CASSIDKRADLYNE. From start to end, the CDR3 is CASSIDKRADLYNEQFF. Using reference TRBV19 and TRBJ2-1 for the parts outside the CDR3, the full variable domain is DGGITQSPKYLFRKEGQNVTLSCEQNLNHDAMYWYRQDPGQGLRLIYYSQIVNDFQKGDIAEGYSVSREKKESFPLTVTSAQKNPTAFYLCASSIDKRADLYNEQFFGPGTRLTVL.

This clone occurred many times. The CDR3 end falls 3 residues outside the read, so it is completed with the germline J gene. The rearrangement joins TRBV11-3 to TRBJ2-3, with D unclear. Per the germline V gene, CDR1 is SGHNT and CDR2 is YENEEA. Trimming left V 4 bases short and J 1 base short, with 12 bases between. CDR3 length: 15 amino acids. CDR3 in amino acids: CASSSRSMGTDTQYF. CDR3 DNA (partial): TGTGCCAGCAGCTCCCGGTCCATGGGCACAGATACG. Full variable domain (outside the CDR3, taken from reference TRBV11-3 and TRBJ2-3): EAGVVQSPRYKIIEKKQPVAFWCNPISGHNTLYWYLQNLGQGPELLIRYENEEAVDDSQLPKDRFSAERLKGVDSTLKIQPAELGDSAVYLCASSSRSMGTDTQYFGPGTRLTVL.

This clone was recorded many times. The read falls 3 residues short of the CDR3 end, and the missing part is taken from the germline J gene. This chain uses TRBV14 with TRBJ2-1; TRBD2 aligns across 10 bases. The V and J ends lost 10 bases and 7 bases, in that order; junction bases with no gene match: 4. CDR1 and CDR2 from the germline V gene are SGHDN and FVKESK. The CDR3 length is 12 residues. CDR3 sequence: CATSGSSNEQFF. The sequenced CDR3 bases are TGTGCCACTAGCGGGAGTTCGAATGAG.

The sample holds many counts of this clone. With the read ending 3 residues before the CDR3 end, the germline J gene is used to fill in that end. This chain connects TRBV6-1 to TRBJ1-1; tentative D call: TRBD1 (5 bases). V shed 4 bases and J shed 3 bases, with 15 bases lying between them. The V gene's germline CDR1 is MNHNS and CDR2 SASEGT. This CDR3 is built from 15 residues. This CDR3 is CASSALSPRDTEAFF. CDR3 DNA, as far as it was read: TGTGCCAGCAGTGCCCTATCCCCCAGGGACACTGAA.